The source of this T cell receptor (beta chain) is a study of blood T cell repertoires in COVID-19. The germline V gene has CDR1 SNHLY and CDR2 FYNNEI. Trimming removed 6 bases from V and 1 base from J, with 12 bases in between. There are 14 residues in the CDR3. Sequencing was performed with immunoSEQ multiplex PCR; in TCRdb, only in-frame clones are kept and a portion is missing. This repertoire shows approximately 52,000 clones, roughly 84% found once; its top ten account for about a sixth. This TCR derives from a human donor with active COVID-19. The donor label of this sample is uncertain. The rearrangement uses TRBV2 and TRBJ2-5; D may be TRBD2 (6 bases). Source material: peripheral blood. The CDR3 sequence is CASSRRTTQETQYF. CDR3 sequence (DNA): TGTGCCAGCAGCCGGAGGACTACCCAAGAGACCCAGTACTTC.